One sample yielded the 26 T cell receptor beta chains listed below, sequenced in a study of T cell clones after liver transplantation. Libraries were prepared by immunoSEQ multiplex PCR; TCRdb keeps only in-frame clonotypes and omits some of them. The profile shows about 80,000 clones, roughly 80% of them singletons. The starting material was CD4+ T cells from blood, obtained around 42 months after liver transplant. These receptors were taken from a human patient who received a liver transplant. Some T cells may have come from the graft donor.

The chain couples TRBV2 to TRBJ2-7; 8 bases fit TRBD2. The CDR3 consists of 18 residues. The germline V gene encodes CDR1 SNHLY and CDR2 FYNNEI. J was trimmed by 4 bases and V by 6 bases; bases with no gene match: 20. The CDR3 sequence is CASRRARVTSGSVYEQYF. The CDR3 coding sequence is TGTGCCAGCAGGCGGGCGCGTGTTACGAGCGGGAGTGTTTACGAGCAGTACTTC.

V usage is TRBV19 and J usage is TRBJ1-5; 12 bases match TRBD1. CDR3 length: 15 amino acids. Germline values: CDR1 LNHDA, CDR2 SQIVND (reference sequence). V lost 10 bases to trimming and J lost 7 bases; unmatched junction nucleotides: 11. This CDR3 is CATSGDRGPGQPQHF. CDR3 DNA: TGTGCCACCTCCGGGGACAGGGGGCCGGGGCAGCCCCAGCATTTT. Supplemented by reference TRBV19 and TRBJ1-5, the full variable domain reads DGGITQSPKYLFRKEGQNVTLSCEQNLNHDAMYWYRQDPGQGLRLIYYSQIVNDFQKGDIAEGYSVSREKKESFPLTVTSAQKNPTAFYLCATSGDRGPGQPQHFGDGTRLSIL.

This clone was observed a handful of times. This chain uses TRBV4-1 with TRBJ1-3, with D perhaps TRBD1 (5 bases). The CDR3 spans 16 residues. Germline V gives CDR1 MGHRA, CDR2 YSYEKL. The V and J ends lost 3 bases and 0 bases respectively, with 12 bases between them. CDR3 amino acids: CASSQGIDSSGNTIYF. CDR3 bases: TGCGCCAGCAGCCAGGGGATAGACAGCTCTGGAAACACCATATATTTT.

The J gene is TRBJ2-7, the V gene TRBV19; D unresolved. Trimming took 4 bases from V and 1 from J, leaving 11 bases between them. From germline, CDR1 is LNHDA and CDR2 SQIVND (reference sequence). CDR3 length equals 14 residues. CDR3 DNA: TGTGCCAGTAGTAACTTCGGCATTTCCTACGAGCAGTACTTC. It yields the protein CASSNFGISYEQYF.

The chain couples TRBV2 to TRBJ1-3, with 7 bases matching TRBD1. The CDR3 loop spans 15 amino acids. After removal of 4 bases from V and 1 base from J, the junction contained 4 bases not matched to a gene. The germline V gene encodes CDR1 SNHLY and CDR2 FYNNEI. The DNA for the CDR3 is TGTGCCAGCAGTGCAGGGGGTAATTCTGGAAACACCATATATTTT. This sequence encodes CASSAGGNSGNTIYF.

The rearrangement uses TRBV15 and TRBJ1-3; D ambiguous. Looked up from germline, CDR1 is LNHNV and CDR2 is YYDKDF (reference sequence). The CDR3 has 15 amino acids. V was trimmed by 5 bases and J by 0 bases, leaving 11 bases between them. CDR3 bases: TGTGCCACCAGCTCCCGAGGAATCTCTGGAAACACCATATATTTT. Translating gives CATSSRGISGNTIYF.

The CDR3 DNA reads TGCGCCAGCAGCCCCGGGACTGCTGTACAGGGTGAGCAGTTCTTC. Its protein product is CASSPGTAVQGEQFF. The rearrangement joins TRBV5-1 to TRBJ2-1; the D gene could be TRBD1 or TRBD2 (6 bases each). Trimming pared 4 bases from V and 9 bases from J, leaving 20 bases between. CDR3 length: 15 residues. The germline CDR1 and CDR2 sequences are SGHRS and YFSETQ. The full variable domain, completed using reference TRBV5-1 and TRBJ2-1, is KAGVTQTPRYLIKTRGQQVTLSCSPISGHRSVSWYQQTPGQGLQFLFEYFSETQRNKGNFPGRFSGRQFSNSRSEMNVSTLELGDSALYLCASSPGTAVQGEQFFGPGTRLTVL.

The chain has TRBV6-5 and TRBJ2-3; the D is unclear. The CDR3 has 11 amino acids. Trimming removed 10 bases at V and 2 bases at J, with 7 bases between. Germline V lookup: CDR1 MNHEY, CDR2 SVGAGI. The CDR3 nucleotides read TGTGCCACCCTGAACACAGATACGCAGTATTTT. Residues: CATLNTDTQYF.

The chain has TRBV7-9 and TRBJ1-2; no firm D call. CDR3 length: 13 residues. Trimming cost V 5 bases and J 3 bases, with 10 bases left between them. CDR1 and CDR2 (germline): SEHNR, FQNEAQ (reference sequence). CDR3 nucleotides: TGTGCCAGCAGCGATGAGTGGGACTATGGCTACACCTTC. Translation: CASSDEWDYGYTF.

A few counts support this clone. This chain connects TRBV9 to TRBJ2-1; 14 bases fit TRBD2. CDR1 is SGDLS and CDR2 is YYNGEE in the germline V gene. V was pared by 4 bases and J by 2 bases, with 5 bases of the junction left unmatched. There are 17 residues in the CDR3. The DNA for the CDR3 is TGTGCCAGCAGCTCGGGACTAGCGGGAGCAACCTACAATGAGCAGTTCTTC. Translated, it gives CASSSGLAGATYNEQFF.

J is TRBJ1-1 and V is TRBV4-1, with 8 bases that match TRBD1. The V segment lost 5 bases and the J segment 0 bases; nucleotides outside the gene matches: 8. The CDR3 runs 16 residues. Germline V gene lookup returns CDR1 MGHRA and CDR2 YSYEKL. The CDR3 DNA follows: TGCGCCAGCAGCTTTTCCCGGGACAGGATGAACACTGAAGCTTTCTTT. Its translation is CASSFSRDRMNTEAFF.

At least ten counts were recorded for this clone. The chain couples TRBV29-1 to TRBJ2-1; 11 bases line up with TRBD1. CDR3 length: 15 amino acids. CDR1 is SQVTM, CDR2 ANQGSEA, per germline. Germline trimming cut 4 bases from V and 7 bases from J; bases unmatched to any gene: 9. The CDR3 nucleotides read TGCAGCGTTGGAGGGACAGGGGGTCGGGGAAATGAGCAGTTCTTC. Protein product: CSVGGTGGRGNEQFF.

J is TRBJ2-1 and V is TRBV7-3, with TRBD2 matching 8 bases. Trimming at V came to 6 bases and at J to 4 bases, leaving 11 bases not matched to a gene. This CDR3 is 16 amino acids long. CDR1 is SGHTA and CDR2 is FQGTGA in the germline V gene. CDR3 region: CASSPTTSGPYNEQFF. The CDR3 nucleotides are TGTGCCAGCAGTCCAACTACTAGCGGACCTTACAATGAGCAGTTCTTC.

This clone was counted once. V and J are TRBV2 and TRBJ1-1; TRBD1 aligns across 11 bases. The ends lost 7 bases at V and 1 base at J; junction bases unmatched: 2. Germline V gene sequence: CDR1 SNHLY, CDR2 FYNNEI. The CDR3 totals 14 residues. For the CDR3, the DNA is TGTGCCAGCATCGGGACAGGGGGGAACACTGAAGCTTTCTTT. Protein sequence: CASIGTGGNTEAFF.

CDR3 coding DNA: TGTGCCAGCAGTTATCGAACGGGACCTGGACGTGAAAAACTGTTTTTT. Its translation: CASSYRTGPGREKLFF. This sequence joins TRBV6-5 and TRBJ1-4; TRBD1 is a possible D gene (5 bases). The CDR3 contains 16 residues. Trimming took 3 bases from V and 7 from J, leaving 18 bases between them. Germline assignment: CDR1 MNHEY and CDR2 SVGAGI.

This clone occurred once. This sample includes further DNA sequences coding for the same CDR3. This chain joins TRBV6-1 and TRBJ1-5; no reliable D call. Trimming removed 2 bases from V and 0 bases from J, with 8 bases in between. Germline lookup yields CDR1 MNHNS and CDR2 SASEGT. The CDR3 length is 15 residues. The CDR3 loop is CASSEPGISNQPQHF. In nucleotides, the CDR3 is TGTGCCAGCAGTGAACCAGGTATTAGCAATCAGCCCCAGCATTTT.

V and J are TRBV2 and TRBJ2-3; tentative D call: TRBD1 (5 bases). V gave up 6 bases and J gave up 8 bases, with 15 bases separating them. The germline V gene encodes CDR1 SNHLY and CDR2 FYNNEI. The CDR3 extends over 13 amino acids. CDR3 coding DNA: TGTGCCAGCAGGGGATCCCCTAGGGGTACGCAGTATTTT. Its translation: CASRGSPRGTQYF.

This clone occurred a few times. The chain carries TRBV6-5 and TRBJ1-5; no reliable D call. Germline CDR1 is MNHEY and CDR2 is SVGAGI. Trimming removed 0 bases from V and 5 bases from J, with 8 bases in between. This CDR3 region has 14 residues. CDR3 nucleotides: TGTGCCAGCAGTTACTCGGGCAGGTATCAGCCCCAGCATTTT. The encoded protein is CASSYSGRYQPQHF.

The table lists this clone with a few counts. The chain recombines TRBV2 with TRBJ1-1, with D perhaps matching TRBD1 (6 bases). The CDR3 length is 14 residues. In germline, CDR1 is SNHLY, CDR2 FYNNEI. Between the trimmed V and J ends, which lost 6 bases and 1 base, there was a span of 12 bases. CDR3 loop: CASRPRTANTEAFF. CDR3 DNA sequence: TGTGCCAGCAGGCCGAGGACAGCGAACACTGAAGCTTTCTTT.

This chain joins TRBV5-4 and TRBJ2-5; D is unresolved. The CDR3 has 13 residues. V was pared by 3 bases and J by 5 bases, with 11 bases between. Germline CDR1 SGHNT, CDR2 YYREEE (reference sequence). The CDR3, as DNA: TGTGCCAGCAGCTCGGCACTACAGGAGACCCAGTACTTC. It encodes CASSSALQETQYF. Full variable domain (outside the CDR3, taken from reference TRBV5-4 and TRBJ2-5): ETGVTQSPTHLIKTRGQQVTLRCSSQSGHNTVSWYQQALGQGPQFIFQYYREEENGRGNFPPRFSGLQFPNYSSELNVNALELDDSALYLCASSSALQETQYFGPGTRLLVL.

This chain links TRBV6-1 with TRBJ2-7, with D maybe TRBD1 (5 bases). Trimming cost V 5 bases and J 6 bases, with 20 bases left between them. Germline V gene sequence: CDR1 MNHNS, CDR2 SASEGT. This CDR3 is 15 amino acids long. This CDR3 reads CASSQQGKGMGEQYF. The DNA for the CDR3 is TGTGCCAGCAGTCAGCAGGGTAAGGGGATGGGCGAGCAGTACTTC.

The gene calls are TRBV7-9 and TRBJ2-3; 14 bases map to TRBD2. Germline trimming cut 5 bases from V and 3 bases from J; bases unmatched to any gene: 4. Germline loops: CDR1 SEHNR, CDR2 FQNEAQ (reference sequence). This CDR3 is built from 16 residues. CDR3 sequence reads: CASSLGTSGRTDTQYF. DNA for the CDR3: TGTGCCAGCAGCCTCGGGACTAGCGGGAGAACAGATACGCAGTATTTT.

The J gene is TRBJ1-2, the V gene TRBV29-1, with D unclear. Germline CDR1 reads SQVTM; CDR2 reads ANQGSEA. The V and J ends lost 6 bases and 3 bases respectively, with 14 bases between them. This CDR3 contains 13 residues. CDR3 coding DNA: TGCAGCGTCCCTCGTGATAGGGACTATGGCTACACCTTC. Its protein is CSVPRDRDYGYTF.

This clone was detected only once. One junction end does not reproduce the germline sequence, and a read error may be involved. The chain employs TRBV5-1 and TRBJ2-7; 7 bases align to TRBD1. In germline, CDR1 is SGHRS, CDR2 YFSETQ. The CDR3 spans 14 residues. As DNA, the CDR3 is TGTGCCAGCAGCCCTACTACAGGGGTGGGCGAGCAGTACTTC. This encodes CASSPTTGVGEQYF.

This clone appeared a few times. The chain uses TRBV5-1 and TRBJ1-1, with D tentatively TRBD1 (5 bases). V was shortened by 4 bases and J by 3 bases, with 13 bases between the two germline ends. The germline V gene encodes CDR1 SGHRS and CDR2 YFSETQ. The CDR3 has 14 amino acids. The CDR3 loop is CASSAQGGHTEAFF. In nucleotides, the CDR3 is TGCGCCAGCAGCGCCCAGGGTGGGCACACTGAAGCTTTCTTT.

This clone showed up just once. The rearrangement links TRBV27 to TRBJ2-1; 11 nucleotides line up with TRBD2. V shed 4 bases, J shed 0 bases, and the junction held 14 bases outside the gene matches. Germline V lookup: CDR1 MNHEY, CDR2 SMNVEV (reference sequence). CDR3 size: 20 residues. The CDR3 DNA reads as TGTGCCAGCAGTTCGGCCGGACTAGCGGGCCCTAAGAGCTCCTACAATGAGCAGTTCTTC. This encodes CASSSAGLAGPKSSYNEQFF.